The 5 T cell receptor beta chains in this list originate from one sample, sequenced in a study of T-cell reconstitution after alpha-beta-depleted transplantation in children. Researchers prepared the TCRbeta library using unique molecular identifiers, the study reports. TCRdb itself ran the PCR reads through MiXCR, one entry per CDR3 protein. The profile covers almost 500,000 distinct CDR3 sequences, with roughly an eighth appearing a single time and more than 5.5% taken by the ten largest. Sequenced here: PBMCs from the stem cell graft donor, sampled from the stem cell graft. Every receptor here comes from a human donor who donated a stem cell graft to a child with combined immunodeficiency.

This clonotype occurred a few times. The chain combines TRBV6-4 with TRBJ2-2; the match to TRBD2 covers 13 bases. The CDR3 runs 19 residues. Germline CDR1 reads MRHNA; CDR2 reads SNTAGT. The V and J ends lost 9 bases and 1 base, in that order; junction bases with no gene match: 14. The CDR3 here is CASSRAPGLAGENTGELFF. For the CDR3, the DNA is TGTGCCAGTTCCAGAGCCCCCGGACTAGCGGGAGAGAACACCGGGGAGCTGTTTTTT.

This clonotype was recorded a few times. The rearrangement links TRBV12-3 or TRBV12-4 to TRBJ1-6, with D unclear. This CDR3 spans 14 amino acids. The V end lost 2 bases, the J end lost 10 bases, and 12 bases lay between the germline ends. This chain's CDR3 is CASSLHPRSSPLHF. DNA of the CDR3: TGTGCCAGCAGTTTACATCCAAGGTCATCACCCCTCCACTTT.

This clonotype has at least ten counts. The genes are TRBV12-3 or TRBV12-4 and TRBJ2-5; 7 nucleotides align to TRBD2. The CDR3 extends over 15 amino acids. V dropped 6 bases and J dropped 5; count of bases not matched to a gene: 12. CDR3 bases: TGTGCCAGCAGCGCCGGAGGTTCGCGGGAGGAGACCCAGTACTTC. Translation: CASSAGGSREETQYF.

V usage is TRBV12-3 or TRBV12-4 and J usage is TRBJ2-3; 8 bases agree with TRBD2. There are 14 residues in the CDR3. V shed 6 bases and J 8 bases; nucleotides not matched to a gene: 10. The CDR3 sequence: CASSGRAGAGTQYF. The CDR3, as DNA: TGTGCCAGCAGCGGGAGGGCCGGCGCCGGTACGCAGTATTTT.

This chain joins TRBV27 and TRBJ2-5, with TRBD1 matching 9 bases. Germline V gives CDR1 MNHEY, CDR2 SMNVEV (reference sequence). There are 16 residues in the CDR3. V shed 9 bases, J shed 0 bases, and the junction held 11 bases outside the gene matches. The CDR3 reads CASGYRGPGYQETQYF. CDR3 sequence (DNA): TGTGCCAGTGGCTACAGGGGGCCCGGGTACCAAGAGACCCAGTACTTC.